The clone carrying this T cell receptor (beta chain) was counted only a few times. What it recognizes is unknown. This CDR3 spans 14 amino acids. Germline V gives CDR1 DFQATT, CDR2 SNEGSKA (reference sequence). The J segment lost 2 bases and the V segment lost 6 bases, leaving 8 bases of the junction unmatched. Alongside a J-beta primer mix, a sample-barcoded 5' primer served in a second PCR lasting about 6 to 11 cycles. MiXCR, run by TCRdb on the 5' RACE reads, gives a single entry per CDR3 protein. Of hundreds of thousands of distinct CDR3 sequences listed, roughly 47% were seen once; the top ten hold roughly 20%. These data originate in a study of blood T cells in healthy people across ages. Overall study results and limits: Higher naive T cell percentage went strongly together with higher TCR beta diversity.

Extractions gave at least 5.5 micrograms of total RNA per sample. This receptor was taken from a woman aged 55 to 70 in good health. Sequencing was performed on blood. The rearrangement links TRBV20-1 to TRBJ2-5; 8 bases fit TRBD2. The CDR3 here is CSAPQRGFQETQYF. The CDR3 region has the DNA TGCAGTGCCCCTCAGCGGGGGTTTCAAGAGACCCAGTACTTC.